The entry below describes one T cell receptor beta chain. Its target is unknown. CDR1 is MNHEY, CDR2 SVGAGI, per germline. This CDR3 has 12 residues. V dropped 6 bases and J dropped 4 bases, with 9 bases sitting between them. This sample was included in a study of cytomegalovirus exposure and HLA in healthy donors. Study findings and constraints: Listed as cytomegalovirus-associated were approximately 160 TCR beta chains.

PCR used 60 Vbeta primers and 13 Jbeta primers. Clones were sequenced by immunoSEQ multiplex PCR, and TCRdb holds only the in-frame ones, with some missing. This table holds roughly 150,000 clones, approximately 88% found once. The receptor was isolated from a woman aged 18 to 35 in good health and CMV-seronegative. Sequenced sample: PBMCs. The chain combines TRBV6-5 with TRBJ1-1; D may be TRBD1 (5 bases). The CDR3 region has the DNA TGTGCCAGCAGCTCCGACAGCACTGAAGCTTTCTTT. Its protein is CASSSDSTEAFF.